This entry lists 8 T cell receptor beta chains sequenced from one sample in a study of shared clonotypes between healthy human individuals. The method was immunoSEQ multiplex PCR; TCRdb's version includes in-frame clones alone and lacks a portion of them. The data contain roughly 400,000 clones, about 96% of them singletons. The sequencing input was memory CD8+ T cells sorted from blood. Regarding subset: CD45RO+ cells pooled with CCR7-negative TemRA cells. The receptors stem from a man aged 25-45 years in good health.

The rearrangement links TRBV4-2 to TRBJ2-5; D call uncertain. The CDR3 loop spans 13 amino acids. Trimming shortened V by 2 bases and J by 5 bases, and 9 bases separated the two germline ends. Per germline, CDR1 LGHNA and CDR2 YNFKEQ. The CDR3 region has the DNA TGTGCCAGCAGCCAAATCGGAAGGGAGACCCAGTACTTC. This codes for CASSQIGRETQYF.

The DNA for the CDR3 is TGTGCCAGCCAACCGACAGGGGGCGTACGGTATCAGCCCCAGCATTTT. Protein product: CASQPTGGVRYQPQHF. This rearrangement joins TRBV27 to TRBJ1-5; TRBD1 matches at 10 bases. The germline gives CDR1 MNHEY, CDR2 SMNVEV (reference sequence). J gave up 5 bases and V 8 bases, and 12 bases lay outside the gene matches. This CDR3 has 16 amino acids.

This clone has a single count. The rearrangement uses TRBV7-6 and TRBJ2-5; 12 bases line up with TRBD1. The CDR3 is 15 residues long. With V trimmed by 5 bases and J by 5 bases, 6 bases remained unmatched. Germline V CDR1 and CDR2: SGHVS, FNYEAQ. CDR3 protein: CASSPRDRGPETQYF. CDR3 DNA sequence: TGTGCCAGCAGCCCTAGGGACAGGGGGCCCGAGACCCAGTACTTC.

This chain links TRBV5-1 with TRBJ2-7; D may match TRBD1 or TRBD2 (5 bases each). V was cut by 3 bases and J by 3 bases, with 10 bases left in between. The V gene's germline CDR1 is SGHRS and CDR2 YFSETQ. This CDR3 comprises 13 residues. The CDR3 nucleotides are TGCGCCAGCAGCTGGGACCGGTTCTACGAGCAGTACTTC. Translation gives CASSWDRFYEQYF.

V is TRBV14 and J is TRBJ2-1, with TRBD2 identical over 7 bases. Per the germline V gene, CDR1 is SGHDN and CDR2 is FVKESK. The junction had 9 bases not matched to a gene; V was cut back by 4 bases and J by 6 bases. This CDR3 contains 15 residues. The CDR3 nucleotides are TGTGCCAGCAGCCCAATAGGGCGGGAGAGCAATGAGCAGTTCTTC. Amino acid sequence: CASSPIGRESNEQFF.

The chain links TRBV6-6 to TRBJ2-7; 9 nucleotides align to TRBD2. This CDR3 contains 15 residues. V trimming: 4 bases; J trimming: 2 bases; junction bases outside the gene matches: 6. The germline V gene has CDR1 MNHNY and CDR2 SVGAGI (reference sequence). DNA of the CDR3: TGTGCCAGCAGTTTGCTAGCGGGGCCGCCCTACGAGCAGTACTTC. Amino acid sequence: CASSLLAGPPYEQYF.

The chain has TRBV5-4 and TRBJ2-5; the D call may be TRBD1 or TRBD2 (5 bases each). Trimming cost V 0 bases and J 0 bases, with 9 bases left between them. Germline V gives CDR1 SGHNT, CDR2 YYREEE (reference sequence). The CDR3 contains 15 residues. The CDR3 DNA reads TGTGCCAGCAGCTTGGGGGACCTAAACCAAGAGACCCAGTACTTC. Translating gives CASSLGDLNQETQYF. The whole variable domain, remainder taken from reference TRBV5-4 and TRBJ2-5, is ETGVTQSPTHLIKTRGQQVTLRCSSQSGHNTVSWYQQALGQGPQFIFQYYREEENGRGNFPPRFSGLQFPNYSSELNVNALELDDSALYLCASSLGDLNQETQYFGPGTRLLVL.

This chain joins TRBV6-1 and TRBJ2-4, with 7 bases fitting TRBD1. The CDR3 is made up of 16 amino acids. CDR1 is MNHNS and CDR2 is SASEGT in the germline V gene. The J segment lost 2 bases and the V segment lost 1 base, leaving 5 bases of the junction unmatched. Written as DNA, the CDR3 is TGTGCCAGCAGTGAAGGCCCAGGGGGATCCAAAAACATTCAGTACTTC. This codes for CASSEGPGGSKNIQYF.